The next 15 T cell receptor beta chains were all read from a single sample in a study of T cell repertoires in cytomegalovirus infection. Antigens for these TCRs are unknown. In TCRdb, the reads were re-called with MiXCR into one record per CDR3 protein. The data show 750,000 to 900,000 distinct CDR3 sequences, almost 30% seen once. Sample: cultured CD8+ T cells from PBMCs, taken from culture after CMV antigen stimulation. Receptors were obtained from a human donor in good health (CMV status not recorded). Some clones in this sample may be carry-over from other donors' samples.

This chain joins TRBV27 and TRBJ2-2, with 9 bases matching TRBD1. Germline CDR1 MNHEY, CDR2 SMNVEV (reference sequence). The CDR3 is 16 residues long. V was pared by 7 bases and J by 7 bases, with 13 bases of the junction left unmatched. CDR3 sequence: CASIGLGTGYSGELFF. The CDR3 DNA sequence: TGTGCCAGCATAGGACTAGGGACAGGGTATAGCGGGGAGCTGTTTTTT.

This clonotype was recorded a few times. This chain links TRBV6-1 with TRBJ2-7; D is uncertain. Trimming left V 1 base short and J 0 bases short, with 13 bases between. Germline V gene lookup returns CDR1 MNHNS and CDR2 SASEGT. This CDR3 is built from 16 residues. The CDR3 loop is CASSEEGLHTSYEQYF. CDR3 nucleotide sequence: TGTGCCAGCAGTGAAGAAGGGCTCCATACCTCCTACGAGCAGTACTTC.

This chain joins TRBV14 and TRBJ1-2; possibly TRBD1 for D (5 bases). Per germline, CDR1 SGHDN and CDR2 FVKESK. Trimming left V 4 bases short and J 7 bases short, with 19 bases between. The CDR3 contains 15 residues. CDR3 in DNA: TGTGCCAGCAGCCTGGAGGGACCCACCTTGGCTGGCTACACCTTC. Its translation is CASSLEGPTLAGYTF.

V is TRBV27 and J is TRBJ2-1, with TRBD1 as a possible D gene (5 bases). V lost 4 bases and J lost 8, with 18 bases in between. The CDR3 is 15 residues long. Looked up from germline, CDR1 is MNHEY and CDR2 is SMNVEV (reference sequence). The CDR3, as DNA: TGTGCCAGCAGTTGGGTAAGGCAGGGAATCCATGAGCAGTTCTTC. Its translation: CASSWVRQGIHEQFF.

Here the CDR3 reads CSAVHQGGSYEQYV. CDR3 bases: TGCAGTGCTGTGCACCAGGGGGGTTCCTACGAGCAGTACGTC. The genes are TRBV20-1 and TRBJ2-7; perhaps TRBD1 as D (7 bases). The CDR3 is 14 residues long. Trimming left V 5 bases short and J 1 base short, with 15 bases between. CDR1 is DFQATT and CDR2 is SNEGSKA in the germline V gene (reference sequence).

This clonotype was found a few times. The genes are TRBV2 and TRBJ2-1, with 7 bases that match TRBD1. Germline CDR1 SNHLY, CDR2 FYNNEI. V lost 6 bases and J lost 2; bases outside the gene matches: 4. The CDR3 spans 14 residues. The CDR3 sequence is CASRGTVTYNEQFF. CDR3 nucleotides: TGTGCCAGCAGGGGGACAGTTACCTACAATGAGCAGTTCTTC. The whole variable domain, remainder taken from reference TRBV2 and TRBJ2-1, is EPEVTQTPSHQVTQMGQEVILRCVPISNHLYFYWYRQILGQKVEFLVSFYNNEISEKSEIFDDQFSVERPDGSNFTLKIRSTKLEDSAMYFCASRGTVTYNEQFFGPGTRLTVL.

This clonotype was counted ten times or more. The CDR3 nucleotides read TGTGCCAGCAGTTCCGTCAGGGACTTCCTGGGGAGAAACACCATATATTTT. Residues: CASSSVRDFLGRNTIYF. The chain uses TRBV12-3 or TRBV12-4 and TRBJ1-3; D is perhaps TRBD1 (5 bases). V was clipped by 4 bases and J by 5 bases, with 21 bases between them. CDR3 size: 17 residues.

The V call is TRBV4-3, the J call TRBJ2-7, with D possibly matching TRBD2 (6 bases). Germline CDR1 and CDR2: LGHNA and YSLEER. Trimming took off 5 bases at V and 0 bases at J, with 20 bases between the two ends. The CDR3 totals 17 residues. CDR3 DNA sequence: TGCGCCAGCAGCTCTCCCCTCGGAGCGGGTTTCTCCTACGAGCAGTACGTC. Its translation: CASSSPLGAGFSYEQYV.

Concerning this clonotype: This may come from a read error, since a much larger clone is one base off. The chain combines TRBV7-6 with TRBJ2-1; D uncertain. Germline CDR1 is SGHVS and CDR2 is FNYEAQ. The CDR3 sequence is 16 residues long. Here the CDR3 reads CASSLDATSSYNKQFF. The CDR3 DNA reads as TGTGCCAGCAGCTTAGACGCGACGAGCTCCTACAATAAGCAGTTCTTC.

The chain joins TRBV7-9 to TRBJ2-4; TRBD1 might be the D (6 bases). Per the germline V gene, CDR1 is SEHNR and CDR2 is FQNEAQ (reference sequence). CDR3 length equals 14 residues. V was pared by 6 bases and J by 4 bases, with 13 bases between. CDR3: CASSPGQRKNIQYF. CDR3 bases: TGTGCCAGCAGTCCTGGACAGCGAAAAAACATTCAGTACTTC. Using reference TRBV7-9 and TRBJ2-4 for the parts outside the CDR3, the full variable domain is DTGVSQNPRHKITKRGQNVTFRCDPISEHNRLYWYRQTLGQGPEFLTYFQNEAQLEKSRLLSDRFSAERPKGSFSTLEIQRTEQGDSAMYLCASSPGQRKNIQYFGAGTRLSVL.

The V call is TRBV7-8, the J call TRBJ1-5, with a tentative D call TRBD1 (6 bases). Germline lookup yields CDR1 SGHVS and CDR2 FQNEAQ. This CDR3 region has 15 residues. Trimming stripped 3 bases from V and 3 bases from J, with 12 bases between. The CDR3 sequence: CASSLSGGPNQPQHF. The CDR3 coding sequence is TGTGCCAGCAGCTTGTCGGGGGGCCCCAATCAGCCCCAGCATTTT.

The CDR3 loop reads CASSYPLAGGIPDQETQYF. CDR3 bases: TGTGCCAGCAGTTACCCCCTAGCGGGGGGGATTCCTGATCAAGAGACCCAGTACTTC. V usage is TRBV6-2 or TRBV6-3 and J usage is TRBJ2-5, with 12 nucleotides matching TRBD2. This CDR3 spans 19 amino acids. Germline trimming cut 2 bases from V and 2 bases from J; bases unmatched to any gene: 12. CDR1 is MNHEY and CDR2 is SVGEGT in the germline V gene.

This clonotype was counted only a few times. The chain links TRBV19 to TRBJ1-5; D might be TRBD1 (5 bases). V was clipped by 0 bases and J by 5 bases, with 5 bases between them. The germline gives CDR1 LNHDA, CDR2 SQIVND (reference sequence). The CDR3 spans 13 residues. CDR3 residues: CASSIDRDQPQHF. DNA of the CDR3: TGTGCCAGTAGTATAGACAGGGATCAGCCCCAGCATTTT.

This clonotype occurred a few times. In nucleotides, the CDR3 is TGTGCCAGCAGTGCTGGCCGGGGACCACTCTACGAGCAGTACGTC. Encoded protein: CASSAGRGPLYEQYV. The rearrangement joins TRBV2 to TRBJ2-7, with D perhaps being TRBD1 or TRBD2 (5 bases each). Germline V lookup: CDR1 SNHLY, CDR2 FYNNEI. Trimming left V 4 bases short and J 3 bases short, with 16 bases between. The CDR3 runs to 15 residues.

The J gene is TRBJ1-1, the V gene TRBV2, with D maybe TRBD1 (5 bases). The germline CDR1 and CDR2 sequences are SNHLY and FYNNEI. V lost 7 bases and J lost 0, with 12 bases in between. The CDR3 length is 14 residues. CDR3 sequence reads: CASIEGNLNTEAFF. The DNA of the CDR3 is TGTGCCAGCATAGAGGGGAACTTGAACACTGAAGCTTTCTTT.